Following are 18 T cell receptor beta chains from one sample sequenced in a study of PD-1 blockade in mismatch repair-deficient tumors. Assay used: immunoSEQ multiplex PCR; TCRdb lists only in-frame clones, some missing. The sample includes around 68,000 clones, more than 75% of them seen just once. The sample here was peripheral blood, taken 2 weeks after starting pembrolizumab. Receptors originate from an adult with mismatch repair-deficient cancer.

With respect to this clone: A junction boundary mismatches the germline segment, possibly from a read error. The J gene is TRBJ2-7, the V gene TRBV5-1, with 12 positions matching TRBD2. Germline CDR1 is SGHRS and CDR2 is YFSETQ. The CDR3 consists of 14 residues. The chain's CDR3 is CASSFGTSGYEQYF. For the CDR3, the DNA is TGTGCCAGCAGCTTCGGGACTAGCGGGTACGAGCAGTACTTC. The variable domain in full, completed from reference TRBV5-1 and TRBJ2-7, reads KAGVTQTPRYLIKTRGQQVTLSCSPISGHRSVSWYQQTPGQGLQFLFEYFSETQRNKGNFPGRFSGRQFSNSRSEMNVSTLELGDSALYLCASSFGTSGYEQYFGPGTRLTVT.

The chain links TRBV29-1 to TRBJ2-1; 9 bases are a match to TRBD2. The CDR3 contains 16 residues. V lost 8 bases, J lost 10 bases, and 21 bases stayed unmatched. CDR1 and CDR2 from the germline V gene are SQVTM and ANQGSEA. CDR3 residues: CSYNPQTGTSFNEQFF. DNA of the CDR3: TGCAGCTACAACCCTCAGACCGGGACTAGCTTTAACGAGCAGTTCTTC.

The J gene is TRBJ1-2, the V gene TRBV5-4; 7 nucleotides agree with TRBD1. The CDR3 length is 13 residues. With V trimmed by 3 bases and J by 3 bases, 2 bases remained unmatched. CDR1 and CDR2 from the germline V gene are SGHNT and YYREEE (reference sequence). Written as DNA, the CDR3 is TGTGCCAGCAGCTCAGGGGGGGACTATGGCTACACCTTC. Translating it yields CASSSGGDYGYTF.

This rearrangement joins TRBV9 to TRBJ1-1; perhaps TRBD1 as D (6 bases). The CDR3 is 12 residues long. V lost 6 bases to trimming and J lost 4 bases, with 10 bases between them. The germline gives CDR1 SGDLS, CDR2 YYNGEE. CDR3 in DNA: TGTGCCAGCAAGGGGGTGGGCACTGAAGCTTTCTTT. Amino acids: CASKGVGTEAFF.

The rearrangement uses TRBV2 and TRBJ1-1, with D possibly TRBD1 on 5 matching bases. V was cut by 7 bases and J by 3 bases, with 15 bases left in between. This CDR3 is built from 14 residues. Germline V gene lookup returns CDR1 SNHLY and CDR2 FYNNEI. As DNA, the CDR3 is TGTGCCAGCATTCAACAGGTTTATGACACTGAAGCTTTCTTT. Its translation: CASIQQVYDTEAFF.

The chain employs TRBV5-1 and TRBJ2-3; either TRBD1 or TRBD2 may fit D (5 bases each). V was pared by 0 bases and J by 3 bases, with 11 bases between. This CDR3 spans 15 amino acids. Germline V gives CDR1 SGHRS, CDR2 YFSETQ. The CDR3 here is CASSLAGTETDTQYF. CDR3 coding DNA: TGCGCCAGCAGCTTGGCAGGGACGGAAACAGATACGCAGTATTTT.

This clone was seen a few times. The chain carries TRBV5-3 and TRBJ2-1; TRBD2 agrees at 13 bases. TRBV5-3 is noted as an ORF with a role that remains uncertain. With V trimmed by 4 bases and J by 6 bases, 7 bases remained unmatched. The CDR3 sequence is 16 residues long. The DNA for the CDR3 is TGTGCCAGAAGCCGAAGTGGACTAGCGGGGGTCAATGAGCAGTTCTTC. It yields the protein CARSRSGLAGVNEQFF.

This clone came up once. J is TRBJ2-7 and V is TRBV2, with D perhaps matching TRBD1 (5 bases). Germline V gene sequence: CDR1 SNHLY, CDR2 FYNNEI. The CDR3 runs 14 residues. With 7 bases removed from V and 5 bases from J, the gap between germline ends came to 18 bases. The CDR3 reads CASKTTASGDEQYF. CDR3 bases: TGTGCCAGCAAGACGACAGCGTCTGGTGACGAGCAGTACTTC.

The V call is TRBV5-1, the J call TRBJ1-1, with D tentatively TRBD1 (5 bases). With 0 bases removed from V and 4 bases from J, the gap between germline ends came to 16 bases. The CDR3 covers 16 residues. Looked up from germline, CDR1 is SGHRS and CDR2 is YFSETQ. DNA of the CDR3: TGCGCCAGCAGCTTGGAGCCCCAGGGTGAGAGCACTGAAGCTTTCTTT. It translates to CASSLEPQGESTEAFF. Full variable domain (remainder filled in from reference TRBV5-1 and TRBJ1-1): KAGVTQTPRYLIKTRGQQVTLSCSPISGHRSVSWYQQTPGQGLQFLFEYFSETQRNKGNFPGRFSGRQFSNSRSEMNVSTLELGDSALYLCASSLEPQGESTEAFFGQGTRLTVV.

This sequence joins TRBV19 and TRBJ1-1; D perhaps matches TRBD1 (6 bases). The length of the CDR3 is 14 residues. The V end was cut by 5 bases, the J end by 4 bases, with 14 bases between. Germline-derived CDR1 and CDR2 are LNHDA and SQIVND (reference sequence). Here the CDR3 reads CASSRTAAVTEAFF. CDR3 DNA: TGTGCCAGTAGTCGGACAGCAGCGGTCACTGAAGCTTTCTTT. Combining the CDR3 with reference TRBV19 and TRBJ1-1 gives the whole variable domain DGGITQSPKYLFRKEGQNVTLSCEQNLNHDAMYWYRQDPGQGLRLIYYSQIVNDFQKGDIAEGYSVSREKKESFPLTVTSAQKNPTAFYLCASSRTAAVTEAFFGQGTRLTVV.

The chain carries TRBV9 and TRBJ2-7; 7 nucleotides agree with TRBD2. V was pared by 3 bases and J by 0 bases, with 9 bases of the junction left unmatched. CDR1 and CDR2 from the germline V gene are SGDLS and YYNGEE. The CDR3 is 16 amino acids. This CDR3 reads CASSASGLPNSYEQYF. The CDR3, as DNA: TGTGCCAGCAGCGCCTCGGGACTACCTAACTCCTACGAGCAGTACTTC.

The chain combines TRBV7-2 with TRBJ1-3; D perhaps matches TRBD1 (5 bases). CDR1 and CDR2 from the germline V gene are SGHTA and FQGNSA. The CDR3 contains 18 residues. Trimming removed 1 base at V and 2 bases at J, with 18 bases between. The CDR3 spells CASSLGLSDSGTGNTIYF. DNA for the CDR3: TGTGCCAGCAGCTTAGGATTAAGTGACAGCGGGACTGGAAACACCATATATTTT.

The gene calls are TRBV7-2 and TRBJ2-3; D is ambiguous. Trimming took off 3 bases at V and 0 bases at J, with 7 bases between the two ends. This CDR3 region has 14 residues. The germline V gene encodes CDR1 SGHTA and CDR2 FQGNSA. The CDR3 loop is CASSFSSSTDTQYF. The CDR3 DNA is TGTGCCAGCAGCTTTAGCAGTAGCACAGATACGCAGTATTTT.

The CDR3 loop reads CASSSGGDRGNTQYF. Written as DNA, the CDR3 is TGTGCCAGCAGCTCGGGTGGGGACAGGGGAAATACGCAGTATTTT. The V gene is TRBV5-4, the J gene TRBJ2-3; 10 bases map to TRBD1. V gave up 3 bases and J gave up 7 bases; unmatched junction bases: 8. The CDR3 extends over 15 amino acids. CDR1 and CDR2 (germline): SGHNT, YYREEE (reference sequence).

The rearrangement links TRBV5-1 to TRBJ2-5; 9 nucleotides line up with TRBD1. This CDR3 region has 14 residues. Germline V gene lookup returns CDR1 SGHRS and CDR2 YFSETQ. V shed 2 bases, J shed 4 bases, and the junction held 3 bases outside the gene matches. The CDR3: CASSLQGAGETQYF. In DNA form, the CDR3 reads TGCGCCAGCAGCTTACAGGGGGCGGGAGAGACCCAGTACTTC. The full variable domain, rest sourced from reference TRBV5-1 and TRBJ2-5, is KAGVTQTPRYLIKTRGQQVTLSCSPISGHRSVSWYQQTPGQGLQFLFEYFSETQRNKGNFPGRFSGRQFSNSRSEMNVSTLELGDSALYLCASSLQGAGETQYFGPGTRLLVL.

The V call is TRBV18, the J call TRBJ1-2, with a possible D match to TRBD1 (5 bases). The CDR3 contains 16 residues. Looked up from germline, CDR1 is KGHSH and CDR2 is LQKENI. The V end was cut by 3 bases, the J end by 4 bases, with 18 bases between. Here the CDR3 reads CASSPIRDVEGYGYTF. As DNA, the CDR3 is TGTGCCAGCTCACCTATCCGGGACGTTGAAGGCTATGGCTACACCTTC.

Written as DNA, the CDR3 is TGTGCCAGCAGCCAAGATTCGGGGGTGACTAATGAAAAACTGTTTTTT. Translation gives CASSQDSGVTNEKLFF. The gene calls are TRBV14 and TRBJ1-4; TRBD1 might be the D (5 bases). This CDR3 contains 16 residues. Germline-derived CDR1 and CDR2 are SGHDN and FVKESK. The V end was cut by 0 bases, the J end by 2 bases, with 10 bases between.

V is TRBV7-3 and J is TRBJ1-2; perhaps TRBD1 as D (6 bases). This CDR3 contains 15 residues. Deletions cut 1 base from V and 4 bases from J, with 13 bases between. Germline loops: CDR1 SGHTA, CDR2 FQGTGA. The CDR3: CASSLNSGASYGYTF. The CDR3 coding sequence is TGTGCCAGCAGCTTAAATTCGGGGGCCAGCTATGGCTACACCTTC.